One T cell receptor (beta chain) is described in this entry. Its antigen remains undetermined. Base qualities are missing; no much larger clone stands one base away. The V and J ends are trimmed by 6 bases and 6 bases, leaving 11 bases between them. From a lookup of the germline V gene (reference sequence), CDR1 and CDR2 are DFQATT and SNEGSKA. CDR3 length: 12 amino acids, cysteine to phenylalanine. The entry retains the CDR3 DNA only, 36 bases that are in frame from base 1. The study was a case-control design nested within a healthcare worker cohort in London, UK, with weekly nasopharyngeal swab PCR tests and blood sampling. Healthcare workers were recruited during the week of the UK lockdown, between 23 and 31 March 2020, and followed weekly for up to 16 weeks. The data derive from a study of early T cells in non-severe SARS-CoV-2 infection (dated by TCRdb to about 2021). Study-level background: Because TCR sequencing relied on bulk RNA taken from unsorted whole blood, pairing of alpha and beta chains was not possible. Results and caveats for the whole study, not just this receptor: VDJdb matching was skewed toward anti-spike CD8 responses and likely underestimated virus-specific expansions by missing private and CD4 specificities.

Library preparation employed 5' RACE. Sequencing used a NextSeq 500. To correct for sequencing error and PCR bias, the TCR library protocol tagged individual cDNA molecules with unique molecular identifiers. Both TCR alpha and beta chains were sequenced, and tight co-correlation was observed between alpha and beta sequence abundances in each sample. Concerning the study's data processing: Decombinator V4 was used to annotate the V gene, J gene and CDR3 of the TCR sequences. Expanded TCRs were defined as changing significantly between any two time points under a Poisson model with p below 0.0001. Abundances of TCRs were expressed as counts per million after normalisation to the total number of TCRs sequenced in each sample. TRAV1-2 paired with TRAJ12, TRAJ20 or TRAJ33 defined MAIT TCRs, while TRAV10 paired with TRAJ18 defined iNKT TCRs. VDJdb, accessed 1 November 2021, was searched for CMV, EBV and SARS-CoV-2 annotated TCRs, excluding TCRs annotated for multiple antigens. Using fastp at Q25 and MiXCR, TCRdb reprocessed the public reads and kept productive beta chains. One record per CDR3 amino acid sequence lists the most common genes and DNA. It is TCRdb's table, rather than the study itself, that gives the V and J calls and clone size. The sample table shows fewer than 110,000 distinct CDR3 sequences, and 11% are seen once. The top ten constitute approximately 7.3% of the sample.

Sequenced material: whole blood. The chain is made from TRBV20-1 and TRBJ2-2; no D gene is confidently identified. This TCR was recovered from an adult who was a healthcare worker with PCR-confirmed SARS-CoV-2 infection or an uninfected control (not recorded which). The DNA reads TGCAGTGCGACTCGGAGCTCCGGGGAGCTGTTTTTT. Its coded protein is CSATRSSGELFF.